Presented here are 10 T cell receptor beta chains from one specimen sequenced in a study of blood T cell repertoires in COVID-19. Produced via immunoSEQ multiplex PCR; TCRdb's table is partial and in-frame only. The sample comprises around 450,000 clones, nearly 90% of which are singletons, and over 1.5% rests with the top ten. Sequencing used PBMCs or T cells enriched from blood (not recorded which). The origin of the receptors is a woman aged 18-29 years with acute COVID-19.

The rearrangement uses TRBV4-1 and TRBJ1-1; the match to TRBD1 covers 9 bases. J gave up 4 bases and V 1 base, and 7 bases lay outside the gene matches. The CDR3 covers 16 residues. Germline values: CDR1 MGHRA, CDR2 YSYEKL. This CDR3 is CASSQAAGTGTTEAFF. In DNA, the CDR3 is TGCGCCAGCAGCCAAGCCGCCGGGACAGGGACCACTGAAGCTTTCTTT.

For this clone: Additional DNA sequences in this sample encode the identical CDR3. The V call is TRBV5-6, the J call TRBJ1-5; D may be TRBD1 (5 bases). The CDR3 contains 14 residues. The V gene lost 1 base and the J gene lost 2 bases, with 7 bases spanning the gap. Germline-derived CDR1 and CDR2 are SGHDT and YYEEEE. The chain's CDR3 is CASSLLQGNQPQHF. The DNA of the CDR3 is TGTGCCAGCAGCTTGTTACAGGGCAATCAGCCCCAGCATTTT.

This clone was picked up a small number of times. The gene calls are TRBV3-1 (or the pseudogene TRBV3-2) and TRBJ1-1, with D tentatively TRBD1 (5 bases). Germline CDR1 and CDR2: LGHDT and YNNKEL (reference sequence). CDR3 size: 18 residues. Trimming took off 1 base at V and 4 bases at J, with 22 bases between the two ends. As DNA, the CDR3 is TGTGCCAGCAGCCAAGTGGTCATAGGGCAGTTGCAGGGCACTGAAGCTTTCTTT. Protein product: CASSQVVIGQLQGTEAFF.

The V gene is TRBV18, the J gene TRBJ2-3; TRBD2 might be the D (5 bases). This CDR3 region has 15 residues. CDR1 is KGHSH and CDR2 is LQKENI in the germline V gene. With 6 bases removed from V and 5 bases from J, the gap between germline ends came to 18 bases. For the CDR3, the DNA is TGTGCCAGCTCCCCTCCGTCCGGGGTAGGAGATACGCAGTATTTT. Translating gives CASSPPSGVGDTQYF.

This chain joins TRBV7-2 and TRBJ2-5; TRBD2 matches 8 bases. CDR1 and CDR2 (germline): SGHTA, FQGNSA. The CDR3 contains 14 residues. V trimming: 3 bases; J trimming: 1 base; junction bases outside the gene matches: 1. Here the CDR3 DNA reads TGTGCCAGCAGCTTCGGGGGGGCCCAAGAGACCCAGTACTTC. As protein: CASSFGGAQETQYF.

In its sample, this clone was seen once. The sample has other DNA sequences that encode this CDR3 too. The rearrangement uses TRBV29-1 and TRBJ1-5; 7 bases line up with TRBD1. V trimming: 6 bases; J trimming: 4 bases; junction bases outside the gene matches: 3. Germline CDR1 and CDR2: SQVTM and ANQGSEA. This CDR3 has 12 amino acids. The CDR3 sequence: CSVVQGNQPQHF. Written as DNA, the CDR3 is TGCAGCGTGGTACAGGGGAATCAGCCCCAGCATTTT.

This clone was found a few times. The chain employs TRBV4-1 and TRBJ2-3; 8 bases line up with TRBD2. With V trimmed by 4 bases and J by 3 bases, 9 bases remained unmatched. Germline CDR1 and CDR2: MGHRA and YSYEKL. The CDR3 has 16 amino acids. This chain's CDR3 is CASSPRRAGDTDTQYF. CDR3 nucleotide sequence: TGCGCCAGCAGCCCCCGGAGAGCGGGGGATACAGATACGCAGTATTTT.

The chain has TRBV9 and TRBJ2-2, with no clear D. Germline lookup yields CDR1 SGDLS and CDR2 YYNGEE. V was cut by 1 base and J by 1 base, with 8 bases left in between. The CDR3 consists of 15 residues. The CDR3 DNA sequence: TGTGCCAGCAGCGTAACGACTGGGAACACCGGGGAGCTGTTTTTT. Residues: CASSVTTGNTGELFF.

This clone was counted once. The chain is built from TRBV3-1 (or the pseudogene TRBV3-2) and TRBJ1-1; D gene ambiguous. This CDR3 has 13 residues. The V and J ends lost 0 bases and 7 bases respectively, with 9 bases between them. Looked up from germline, CDR1 is LGHDT and CDR2 is YNNKEL (reference sequence). The CDR3 region has the DNA TGTGCCAGCAGCCAAGAAGGCACAGTTGAAGCTTTCTTT. It translates to CASSQEGTVEAFF.

This chain connects TRBV27 to TRBJ1-5; no clear D. Trimming removed 5 bases at V and 7 bases at J, with 9 bases between. There are 12 residues in the CDR3. The germline V gene encodes CDR1 MNHEY and CDR2 SMNVEV (reference sequence). DNA for the CDR3: TGTGCCAGCAGTCAATCGGGGCAGCCCCAGCATTTT. This translates into CASSQSGQPQHF.